The present entry profiles one TCR beta chain with its context. Its binding antigen is unknown. Base-call qualities are not available, and no considerably larger clone is one nucleotide away. For sequencing, an Illumina HiSeq 1500 was employed. TCRdb reprocessing: public reads trimmed at Q25 with fastp, clones called with MiXCR, in-frame beta chains kept. Every distinct CDR3 protein forms one entry, paired with its most common genes and DNA. The sample table lists around 430,000 distinct CDR3 sequences, approximately 42% of them with a count of one. Of the sample, around two fifths is held by the ten largest clones. According to the study, the label for this sample's treatment or condition signals: in vitro stimulation with specific CMV peptide epitopes to enrich CMV-specific T cells. The sample belongs to a study of T cell repertoires in cytomegalovirus infection (dated by TCRdb to about 2019). Context from the whole study: The peptide stimulations were aimed at well-studied HLA-B-restricted epitopes as well as recently identified HLA-C-restricted CMV epitopes, whose presentation resists viral immunomodulation. The HLA type of each donor mattered for the analysis, because public TCR beta signatures pointed to carriage of CMV infection along with the matching HLA type.

General study outcomes and caveats: The ex vivo response was dominated by HLA-C-restricted CMV-specific TCR beta clonotypes, which also provided the single most frequent clonotype in two of eight donors. In both this cohort and an independent approximately 400-donor cohort, the cumulative frequency of public TCR beta family members distinguished carriers of CMV infection plus the relevant HLA type.

The source is a human donor in good health (CMV status not recorded). Some clones in this sample may be carry-over from other donors' samples. The sequences come from cultured PBMCs, collected from culture after CMV antigen stimulation.

The CDR3 sequence is CASTQGWDRGQETQYF. In nucleotides, the sequence is TGTGCCAGCACACAAGGGTGGGACAGGGGACAAGAGACCCAGTACTTC. This chain joins TRBV7-2 to TRBJ2-5; 10 central bases correspond to TRBD1. Compared with germline, V lacks 7 bases and J lacks 2 bases; bases without a gene match: 10. CDR1 SGHTA and CDR2 FQGNSA are derived from the germline V gene. Its CDR3 holds 16 amino acids, cysteine through phenylalanine. CDR3 DNA is the only sequence kept; it has 48 bases, read in frame from the first base.